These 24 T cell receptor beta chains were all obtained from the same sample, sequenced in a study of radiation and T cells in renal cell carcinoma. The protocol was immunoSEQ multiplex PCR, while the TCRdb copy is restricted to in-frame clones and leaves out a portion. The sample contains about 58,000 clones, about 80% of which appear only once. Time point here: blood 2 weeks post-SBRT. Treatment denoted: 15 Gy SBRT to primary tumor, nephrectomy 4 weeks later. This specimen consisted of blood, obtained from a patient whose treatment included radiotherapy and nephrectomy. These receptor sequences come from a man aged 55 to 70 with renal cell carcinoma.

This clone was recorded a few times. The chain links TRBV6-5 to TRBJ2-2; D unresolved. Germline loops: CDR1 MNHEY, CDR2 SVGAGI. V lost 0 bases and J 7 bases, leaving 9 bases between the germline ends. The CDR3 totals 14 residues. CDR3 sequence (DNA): TGTGCCAGCAGTTACTCGAAGGCTATCGGGGAGCTGTTTTTT. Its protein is CASSYSKAIGELFF.

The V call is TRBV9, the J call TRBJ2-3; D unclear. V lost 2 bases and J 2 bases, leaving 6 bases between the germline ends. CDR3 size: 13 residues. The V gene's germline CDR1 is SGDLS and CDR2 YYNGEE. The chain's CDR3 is CASSVDDTDTQYF. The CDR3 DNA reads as TGTGCCAGCAGCGTGGACGACACAGATACGCAGTATTTT.

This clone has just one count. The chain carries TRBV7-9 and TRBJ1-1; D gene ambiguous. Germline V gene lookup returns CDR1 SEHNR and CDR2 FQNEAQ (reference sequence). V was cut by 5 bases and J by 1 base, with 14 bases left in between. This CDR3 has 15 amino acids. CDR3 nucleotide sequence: TGTGCCAGCAGCCCCCTTTCCTCCGCGAACACTGAAGCTTTCTTT. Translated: CASSPLSSANTEAFF.

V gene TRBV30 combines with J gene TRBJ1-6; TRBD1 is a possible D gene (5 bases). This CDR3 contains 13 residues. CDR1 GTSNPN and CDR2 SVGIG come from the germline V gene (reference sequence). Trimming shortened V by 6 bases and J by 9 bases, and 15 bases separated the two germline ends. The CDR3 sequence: CACTGTVGSPLHF. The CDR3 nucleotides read TGTGCCTGTACGGGGACTGTTGGTTCACCCCTCCACTTT.

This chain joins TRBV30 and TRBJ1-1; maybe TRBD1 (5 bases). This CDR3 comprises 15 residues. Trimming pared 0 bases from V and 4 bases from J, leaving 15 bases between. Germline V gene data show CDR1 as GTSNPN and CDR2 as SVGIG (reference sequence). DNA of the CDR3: TGTGCCTGGAGTGTTCAGGGCGGAGGATTCACTGAAGCTTTCTTT. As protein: CAWSVQGGGFTEAFF. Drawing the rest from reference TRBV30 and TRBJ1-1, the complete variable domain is SQTIHQWPATLVQPVGSPLSLECTVEGTSNPNLYWYRQAAGRGLQLLFYSVGIGQISSEVPQNLSASRPQDRQFILSSKKLLLSDSGFYLCAWSVQGGGFTEAFFGQGTRLTVV.

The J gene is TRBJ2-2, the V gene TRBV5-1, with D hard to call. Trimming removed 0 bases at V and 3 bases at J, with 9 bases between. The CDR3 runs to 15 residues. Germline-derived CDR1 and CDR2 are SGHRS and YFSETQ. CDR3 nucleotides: TGCGCCAGCAGCTTGGGGAGAACGGACACCGGGGAGCTGTTTTTT. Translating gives CASSLGRTDTGELFF.

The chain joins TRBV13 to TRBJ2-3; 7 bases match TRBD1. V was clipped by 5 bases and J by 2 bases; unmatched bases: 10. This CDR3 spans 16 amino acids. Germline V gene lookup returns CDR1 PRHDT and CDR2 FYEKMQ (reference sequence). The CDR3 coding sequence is TGTGCCAGCAGCCAAAGGGACAGTCCAGACACAGATACGCAGTATTTT. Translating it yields CASSQRDSPDTDTQYF. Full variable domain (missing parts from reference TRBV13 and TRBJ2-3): AAGVIQSPRHLIKEKRETATLKCYPIPRHDTVYWYQQGPGQDPQFLISFYEKMQSDKGSIPDRFSAQQFSDYHSELNMSSLELGDSALYFCASSQRDSPDTDTQYFGPGTRLTVL.

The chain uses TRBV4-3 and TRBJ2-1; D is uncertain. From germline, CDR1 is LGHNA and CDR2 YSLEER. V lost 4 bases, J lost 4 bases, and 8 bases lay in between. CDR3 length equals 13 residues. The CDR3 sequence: CASSLGRYNEQFF. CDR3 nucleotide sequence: TGCGCCAGCAGCCTGGGTCGTTACAATGAGCAGTTCTTC.

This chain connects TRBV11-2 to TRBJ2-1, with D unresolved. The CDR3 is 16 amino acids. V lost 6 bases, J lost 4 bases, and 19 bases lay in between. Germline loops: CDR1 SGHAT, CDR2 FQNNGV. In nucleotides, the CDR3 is TGTGCCAGCAGACCCGCTCGAGGACGGAAATACAATGAGCAGTTCTTC. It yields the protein CASRPARGRKYNEQFF.

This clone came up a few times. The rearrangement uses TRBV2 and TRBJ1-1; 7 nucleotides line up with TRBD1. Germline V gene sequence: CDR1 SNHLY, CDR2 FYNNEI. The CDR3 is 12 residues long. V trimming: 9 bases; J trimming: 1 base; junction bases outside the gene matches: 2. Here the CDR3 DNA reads TGTGCCAGGGGACAGTCGAACACTGAAGCTTTCTTT. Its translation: CARGQSNTEAFF.

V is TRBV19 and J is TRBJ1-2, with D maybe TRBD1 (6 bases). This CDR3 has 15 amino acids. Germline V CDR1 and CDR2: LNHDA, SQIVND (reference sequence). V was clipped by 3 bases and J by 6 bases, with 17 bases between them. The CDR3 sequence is CASSIRNAGTHGYTF. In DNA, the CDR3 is TGTGCCAGTAGTATCCGGAACGCCGGGACACATGGCTACACCTTC.

The CDR3 region has the DNA TGTGCCAGCAGCTTAGAGCCGGGACCGAACACTGAAGCTTTCTTT. Amino acids: CASSLEPGPNTEAFF. This sequence joins TRBV7-2 and TRBJ1-1; D is perhaps TRBD1 (5 bases). Germline V gene sequence: CDR1 SGHTA, CDR2 FQGNSA. V dropped 1 base and J dropped 1 base, with 10 bases sitting between them. The CDR3 sequence is 15 residues long.

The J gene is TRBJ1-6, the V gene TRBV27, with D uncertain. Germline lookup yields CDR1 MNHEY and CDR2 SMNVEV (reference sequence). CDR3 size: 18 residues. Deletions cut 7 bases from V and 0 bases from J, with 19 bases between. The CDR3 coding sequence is TGTGCCAGCATGACGGTCCCGCACTCGAGCTCCTATAATTCACCCCTCCACTTT. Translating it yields CASMTVPHSSSYNSPLHF.

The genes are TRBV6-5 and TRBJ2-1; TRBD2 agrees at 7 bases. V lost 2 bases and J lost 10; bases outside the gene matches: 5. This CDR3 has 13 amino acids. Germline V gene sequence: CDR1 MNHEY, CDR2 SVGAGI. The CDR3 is CASSYAGAGEQFF. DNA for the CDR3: TGTGCCAGCAGTTACGCTGGAGCGGGGGAGCAGTTCTTC.

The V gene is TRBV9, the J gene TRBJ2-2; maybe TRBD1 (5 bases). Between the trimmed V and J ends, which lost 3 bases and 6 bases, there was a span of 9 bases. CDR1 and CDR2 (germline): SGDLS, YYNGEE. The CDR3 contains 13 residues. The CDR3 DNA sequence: TGTGCCAGCAGCGGTTTAGGGGCCGGGGAGCTGTTTTTT. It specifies CASSGLGAGELFF.

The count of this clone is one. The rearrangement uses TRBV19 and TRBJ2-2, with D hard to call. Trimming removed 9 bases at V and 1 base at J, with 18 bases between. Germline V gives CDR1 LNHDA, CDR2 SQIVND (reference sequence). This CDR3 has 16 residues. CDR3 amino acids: CASLEYTGLNTGELFF. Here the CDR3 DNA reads TGTGCCAGCCTAGAGTACACGGGTCTGAACACCGGGGAGCTGTTTTTT.

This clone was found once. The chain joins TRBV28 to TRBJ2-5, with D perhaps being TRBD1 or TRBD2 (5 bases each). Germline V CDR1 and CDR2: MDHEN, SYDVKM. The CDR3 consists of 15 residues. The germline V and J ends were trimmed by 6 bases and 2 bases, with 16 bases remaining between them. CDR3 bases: TGTGCCAGCAGCCCTACCACCGGGGCTCAAGAGACCCAGTACTTC. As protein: CASSPTTGAQETQYF. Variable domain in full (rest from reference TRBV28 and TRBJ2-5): DVKVTQSSRYLVKRTGEKVFLECVQDMDHENMFWYRQDPGLGLRLIYFSYDVKMKEKGDIPEGYSVSREKKERFSLILESASTNQTSMYLCASSPTTGAQETQYFGPGTRLLVL.

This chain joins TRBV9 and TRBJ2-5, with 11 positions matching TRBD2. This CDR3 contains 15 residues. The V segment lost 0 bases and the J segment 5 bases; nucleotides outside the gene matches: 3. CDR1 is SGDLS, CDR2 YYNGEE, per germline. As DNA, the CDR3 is TGTGCCAGCAGCGTAGTAGCGGGGGGGCCGGAGACCCAGTACTTC. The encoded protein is CASSVVAGGPETQYF.

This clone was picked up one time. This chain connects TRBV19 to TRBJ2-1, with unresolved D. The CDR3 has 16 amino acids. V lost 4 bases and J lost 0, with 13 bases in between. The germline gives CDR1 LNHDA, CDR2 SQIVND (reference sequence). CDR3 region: CASSTLDLSSYNEQFF. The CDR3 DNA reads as TGTGCCAGTAGTACTCTCGACTTGAGCTCCTACAATGAGCAGTTCTTC.

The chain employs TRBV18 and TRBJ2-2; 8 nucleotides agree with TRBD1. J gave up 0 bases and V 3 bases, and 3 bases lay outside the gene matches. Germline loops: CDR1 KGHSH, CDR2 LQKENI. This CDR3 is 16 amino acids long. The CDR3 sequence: CASSPTGDANTGELFF. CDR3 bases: TGTGCCAGCTCACCGACAGGGGACGCGAACACCGGGGAGCTGTTTTTT.

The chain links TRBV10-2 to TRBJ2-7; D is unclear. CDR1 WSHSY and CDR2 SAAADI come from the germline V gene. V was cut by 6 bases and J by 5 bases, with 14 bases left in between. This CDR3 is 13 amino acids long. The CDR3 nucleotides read TGCGCCAGCAGAACAGCCGAAAATCACGAGCAGTACGTC. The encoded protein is CASRTAENHEQYV.

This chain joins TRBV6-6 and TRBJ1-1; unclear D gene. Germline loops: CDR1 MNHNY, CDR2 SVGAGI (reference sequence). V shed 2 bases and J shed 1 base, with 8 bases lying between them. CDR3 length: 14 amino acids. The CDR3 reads CASSYAEGNTEAFF. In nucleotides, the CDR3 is TGTGCCAGCAGTTACGCCGAGGGGAACACTGAAGCTTTCTTT.

Here the CDR3 DNA reads TGTGCCAGCAGCTTTGCGGAAGGGGGCGAGCAGTACTTC. This sequence encodes CASSFAEGGEQYF. This sequence joins TRBV7-2 and TRBJ2-7; maybe TRBD1 (6 bases). Trimming removed 3 bases from V and 6 bases from J, with 12 bases in between. This CDR3 spans 13 amino acids. CDR1 SGHTA and CDR2 FQGNSA come from the germline V gene.

The DNA of the CDR3 is TGTGCCAGCAGCTTAGGGGAAGGGCGCTCTGGGGCCAACGTCCTGACTTTC. Translation gives CASSLGEGRSGANVLTF. The rearrangement links TRBV11-2 to TRBJ2-6; D gene ambiguous. CDR1 is SGHAT and CDR2 is FQNNGV in the germline V gene. The CDR3 spans 17 residues. The V and J ends lost 1 base and 0 bases respectively, with 10 bases between them.